Listed below are T cell receptor beta chains from one sample, sequenced in a study of T cell responses to AZD1222 COVID-19 vaccine. Assay: immunoSEQ multiplex PCR; the TCRdb copy retains only in-frame clones and omits some. The table includes roughly 50,000 clones, 70% to 90% detected once. The source material was peripheral blood, sampled 28 days after the second AZD1222 dose. These receptors were taken from an adult who received the AZD1222 COVID-19 vaccine. Both conserved end residues are part of each CDR3. The D gene is left open where the match is weak. Not all rows give a size; the values are once, few, many and, for expanded clones, a class.

j_gene: TRBJ2-7
abundance: .
d_gene: .
v_gene: TRBV6-2/TRBV6-3
CDR3nt: TGTGCCAGCAGCGCGCCAGGGGGGCGGTACGAGCAGTACTTC
CDR3aa: CASSAPGGRYEQYF

j_gene: TRBJ1-6
abundance: .
d_gene: .
v_gene: TRBV27
CDR3nt: TGTGCCAGCAGCCGGACAGAAAATTCACCCCTCCACTTT
CDR3aa: CASSRTENSPLHF

j_gene: TRBJ2-7
abundance: .
d_gene: .
v_gene: TRBV12-5
CDR3nt: TGTGCTAGTGGTTTGATGGGTTACGAGCAGTACTTC
CDR3aa: CASGLMGYEQYF

j_gene: TRBJ2-1
abundance: .
d_gene: .
v_gene: TRBV7-8
CDR3nt: TGTGCCAGCAGCTCTACAGGGCCCCTAAGCTCCTACAATGAGCAGTTCTTC
CDR3aa: CASSSTGPLSSYNEQFF

j_gene: TRBJ1-3
abundance: once
d_gene: .
v_gene: TRBV18
CDR3nt: TGTGCCAGCTCCCCTGGGATCTCTGGAAACACCATATATTTT
CDR3aa: CASSPGISGNTIYF

j_gene: TRBJ2-2
abundance: .
d_gene: .
v_gene: TRBV7-9
CDR3nt: TGTGCCAGCAGCTTAGGGTGGCGGGTCCCAAACACCGGGGAGCTGTTTTTT
CDR3aa: CASSLGWRVPNTGELFF

j_gene: TRBJ1-3
abundance: .
d_gene: TRBD1
v_gene: TRBV6-5
CDR3nt: TGTGCCAGCAGTTACCGACAGGGGAGCTCTGGAAACACCATATATTTT
CDR3aa: CASSYRQGSSGNTIYF

j_gene: TRBJ2-1
abundance: once
d_gene: .
v_gene: TRBV28
CDR3nt: TGTGCCAGCAGCCCCGCCAAACCCGAGCAGTTCTTC
CDR3aa: CASSPAKPEQFF

j_gene: TRBJ2-5
abundance: .
d_gene: TRBD1
v_gene: TRBV2
CDR3nt: TGTGCCAGCAGTATTCCGACAGGGGGCGCAGAGACCCAGTACTTC
CDR3aa: CASSIPTGGAETQYF

j_gene: TRBJ2-7
abundance: .
d_gene: .
v_gene: TRBV5-1
CDR3nt: TGCGCCAGCAGCTTGGCGGCCAGCGGGGAGCAGTACTTC
CDR3aa: CASSLAASGEQYF

j_gene: TRBJ2-7
abundance: few
d_gene: .
v_gene: TRBV7-9
CDR3nt: TGTGCCAGCAGCACTTCGTTAGCAAACGAGCAGTACTTC
CDR3aa: CASSTSLANEQYF

j_gene: TRBJ1-5
abundance: .
d_gene: .
v_gene: TRBV6-1
CDR3nt: TGTGCCAGCAGTGGACGGCTCGGCCTTTATAGCAATCAGCCCCAGCATTTT
CDR3aa: CASSGRLGLYSNQPQHF

j_gene: TRBJ2-3
abundance: once
d_gene: TRBD1
v_gene: TRBV19
CDR3nt: TGTGCCAGTAGTATAGTGGCAGGGGGCCAAACAGATACGCAGTATTTT
CDR3aa: CASSIVAGGQTDTQYF

j_gene: TRBJ1-6
abundance: once
d_gene: TRBD1
v_gene: TRBV7-2
CDR3nt: TGTGCCAGCAGCTTCCAGGGGGCGATCAATTCACCCCTCCACTTT
CDR3aa: CASSFQGAINSPLHF

j_gene: TRBJ2-1
abundance: .
d_gene: .
v_gene: TRBV7-8
CDR3nt: TGTGCCAGCAGCTTAGGACTCACCATGGGCAATGAGCAGTTCTTC
CDR3aa: CASSLGLTMGNEQFF

j_gene: TRBJ2-7
abundance: .
d_gene: .
v_gene: TRBV28
CDR3nt: TGTGCCAGCAGTGAGGGTGGGGTGCAAGAGCAGTACTTC
CDR3aa: CASSEGGVQEQYF

j_gene: TRBJ2-2
abundance: .
d_gene: TRBD1
v_gene: TRBV6-5
CDR3nt: TGTGCCAGCAGTTCTCGACAGGGGGCGGACACCGGGGAGCTGTTTTTT
CDR3aa: CASSSRQGADTGELFF

j_gene: TRBJ2-7
abundance: .
d_gene: TRBD1
v_gene: TRBV7-9
CDR3nt: TGTGCCAGCAGCCAACTTACAGGGGGTTACCGCGAGCAGTACTTC
CDR3aa: CASSQLTGGYREQYF

j_gene: TRBJ1-1
abundance: .
d_gene: .
v_gene: TRBV29-1
CDR3nt: TGCAGCGTTGATAAACAGGCCCCGGGAACTGAAGCTTTCTTT
CDR3aa: CSVDKQAPGTEAFF

j_gene: TRBJ2-1
abundance: .
d_gene: TRBD2
v_gene: TRBV10-1
CDR3nt: TGCGCCAGCAGTGGAACTAGCGGGAGTGTCGGCAATGAGCAGTTCTTC
CDR3aa: CASSGTSGSVGNEQFF

j_gene: TRBJ2-1
abundance: .
d_gene: TRBD2
v_gene: TRBV18
CDR3nt: TGTGCCAGCTCACCGAGACTAGCGGGAGGGGGGGATGAGCAGTTCTTC
CDR3aa: CASSPRLAGGGDEQFF

j_gene: TRBJ2-7
abundance: once
d_gene: TRBD1
v_gene: TRBV19
CDR3nt: TGTGCCAGTAGTTCTCAGGACAGGTTGGGCTACGAGCAGTACTTC
CDR3aa: CASSSQDRLGYEQYF